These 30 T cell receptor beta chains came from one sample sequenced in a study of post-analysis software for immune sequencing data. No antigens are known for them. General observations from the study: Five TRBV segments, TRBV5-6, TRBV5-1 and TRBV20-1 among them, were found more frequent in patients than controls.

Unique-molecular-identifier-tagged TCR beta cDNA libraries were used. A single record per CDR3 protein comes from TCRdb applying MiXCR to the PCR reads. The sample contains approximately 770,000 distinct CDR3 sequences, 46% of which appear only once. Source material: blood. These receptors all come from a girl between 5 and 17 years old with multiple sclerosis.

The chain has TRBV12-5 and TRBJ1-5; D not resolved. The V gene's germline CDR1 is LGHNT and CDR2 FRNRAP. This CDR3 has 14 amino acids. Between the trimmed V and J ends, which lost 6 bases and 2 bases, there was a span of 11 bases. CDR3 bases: TGTGCTAGTGGCCTTGGTAGGGGCAATCAGCCCCAGCATTTT. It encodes CASGLGRGNQPQHF.

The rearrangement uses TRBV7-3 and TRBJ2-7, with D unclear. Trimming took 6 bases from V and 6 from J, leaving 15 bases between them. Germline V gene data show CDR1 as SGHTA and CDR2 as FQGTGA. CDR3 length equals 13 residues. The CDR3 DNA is TGTGCCAGCAGTTCAGGAGCCTGGGGCGAGCAGTACTTC. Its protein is CASSSGAWGEQYF.

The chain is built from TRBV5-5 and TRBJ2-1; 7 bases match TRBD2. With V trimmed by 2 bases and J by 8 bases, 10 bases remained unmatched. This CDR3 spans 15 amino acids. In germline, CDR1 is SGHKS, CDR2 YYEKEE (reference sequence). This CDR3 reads CASSLAGRNRDEQFF. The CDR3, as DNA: TGTGCCAGCAGCTTAGCGGGAAGGAATAGAGATGAGCAGTTCTTC.

CDR3 bases: TGCAGTGCTAGAGATCAGCAGAGCTCCTACGAGCAGTACTTC. It encodes CSARDQQSSYEQYF. V usage is TRBV20-1 and J usage is TRBJ2-7; no definite D call. The CDR3 totals 14 residues. V was clipped by 0 bases and J by 0 bases, with 9 bases between them. The germline V gene encodes CDR1 DFQATT and CDR2 SNEGSKA (reference sequence).

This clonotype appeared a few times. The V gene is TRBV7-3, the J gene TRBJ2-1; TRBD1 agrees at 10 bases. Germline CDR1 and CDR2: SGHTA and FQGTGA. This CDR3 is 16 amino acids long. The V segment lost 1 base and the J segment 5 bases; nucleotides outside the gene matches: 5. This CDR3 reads CASSLIGTGVDNEQFF. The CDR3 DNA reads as TGTGCCAGCAGCTTAATAGGGACAGGGGTGGACAATGAGCAGTTCTTC.

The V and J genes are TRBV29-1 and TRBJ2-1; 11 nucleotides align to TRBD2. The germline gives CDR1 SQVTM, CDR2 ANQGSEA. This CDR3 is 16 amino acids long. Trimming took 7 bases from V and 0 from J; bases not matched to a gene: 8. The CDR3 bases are TGCAGCGCAACCGGGACTAGCGGTAGCTCCTACAATGAGCAGTTCTTC. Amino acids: CSATGTSGSSYNEQFF.

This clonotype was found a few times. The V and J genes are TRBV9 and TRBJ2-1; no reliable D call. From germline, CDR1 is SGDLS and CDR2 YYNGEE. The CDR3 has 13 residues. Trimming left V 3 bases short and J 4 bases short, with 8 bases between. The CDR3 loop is CASSGQAYNEQFF. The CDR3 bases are TGTGCCAGCAGCGGACAAGCTTACAATGAGCAGTTCTTC.

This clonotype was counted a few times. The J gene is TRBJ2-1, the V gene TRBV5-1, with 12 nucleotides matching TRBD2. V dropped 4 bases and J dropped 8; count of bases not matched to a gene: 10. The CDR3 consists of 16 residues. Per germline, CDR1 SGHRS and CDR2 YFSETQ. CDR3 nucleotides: TGCGCCAGCAGCCCCGGACTAGCGGGATACTTGGATGAGCAGTTCTTC. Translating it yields CASSPGLAGYLDEQFF.

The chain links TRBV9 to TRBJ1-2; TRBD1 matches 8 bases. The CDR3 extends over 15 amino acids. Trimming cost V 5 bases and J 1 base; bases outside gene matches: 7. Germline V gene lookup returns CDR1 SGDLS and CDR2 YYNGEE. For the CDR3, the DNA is TGTGCCAGCAGAGACAGGGGTACCGGTAACTATGGCTACACCTTC. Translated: CASRDRGTGNYGYTF. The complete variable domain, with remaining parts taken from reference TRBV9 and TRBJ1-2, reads DSGVTQTPKHLITATGQRVTLRCSPRSGDLSVYWYQQSLDQGLQFLIQYYNGEERAKGNILERFSAQQFPDLHSELNLSSLELGDSALYFCASRDRGTGNYGYTFGSGTRLTVV.

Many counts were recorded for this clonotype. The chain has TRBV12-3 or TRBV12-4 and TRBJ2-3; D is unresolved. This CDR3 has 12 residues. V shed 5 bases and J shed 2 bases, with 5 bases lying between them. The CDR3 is CASSPTTDTQYF. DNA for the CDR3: TGTGCCAGCAGTCCCACCACAGATACGCAGTATTTT.

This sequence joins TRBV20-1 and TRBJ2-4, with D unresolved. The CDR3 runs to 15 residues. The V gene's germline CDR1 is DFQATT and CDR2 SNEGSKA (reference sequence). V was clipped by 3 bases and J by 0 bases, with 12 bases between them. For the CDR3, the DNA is TGCAGTGCTAGCCCCGCTAATTTAGCCAAAAACATTCAGTACTTC. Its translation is CSASPANLAKNIQYF.

CDR3 protein: CATSDGLVGRNEQYF. CDR3 DNA sequence: TGTGCCACCAGTGACGGACTAGTAGGACGCAACGAGCAGTACTTC. This chain joins TRBV24-1 and TRBJ2-7, with 7 nucleotides matching TRBD2. CDR1 KGHDR and CDR2 SFDVKD come from the germline V gene. The CDR3 contains 15 residues. V shed 4 bases and J 5 bases; nucleotides not matched to a gene: 10.

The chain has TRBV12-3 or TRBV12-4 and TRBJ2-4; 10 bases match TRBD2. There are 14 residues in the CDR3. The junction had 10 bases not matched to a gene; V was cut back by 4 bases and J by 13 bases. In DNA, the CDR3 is TGTGCCAGCAGTTACGTAGCGGGAGGAGGGGAGCAGTACTTC. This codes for CASSYVAGGGEQYF.

CDR3 sequence reads: CASTEGSASTDTQYF. CDR3 in DNA: TGTGCCAGCACAGAAGGCTCAGCTAGCACAGATACGCAGTATTTT. V and J are TRBV6-1 and TRBJ2-3; no reliable D call. Germline CDR1 reads MNHNS; CDR2 reads SASEGT. The CDR3 extends over 15 amino acids. The V end lost 7 bases, the J end lost 0 bases, and 14 bases lay between the germline ends.

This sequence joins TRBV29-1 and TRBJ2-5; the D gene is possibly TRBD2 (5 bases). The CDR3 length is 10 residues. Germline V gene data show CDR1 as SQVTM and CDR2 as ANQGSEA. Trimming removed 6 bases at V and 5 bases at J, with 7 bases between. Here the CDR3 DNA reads TGCAGCGTCGGGATGGAGACCCAGTACTTC. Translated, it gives CSVGMETQYF.

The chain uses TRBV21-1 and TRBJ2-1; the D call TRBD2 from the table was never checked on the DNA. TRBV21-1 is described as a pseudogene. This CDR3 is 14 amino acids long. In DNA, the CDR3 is TGTGCCAGCAGCAAGGTCTGGGAGGGGAATGAGCAGTTCTTC. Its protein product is CASSKVWEGNEQFF.

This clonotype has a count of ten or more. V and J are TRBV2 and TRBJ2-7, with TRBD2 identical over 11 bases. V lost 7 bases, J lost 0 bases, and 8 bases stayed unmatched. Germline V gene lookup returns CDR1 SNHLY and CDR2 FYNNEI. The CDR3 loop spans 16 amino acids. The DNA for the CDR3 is TGTGCCAGCACCTGGACTAGCGGGCCTAGCTCCTACGAGCAGTACTTC. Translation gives CASTWTSGPSSYEQYF.

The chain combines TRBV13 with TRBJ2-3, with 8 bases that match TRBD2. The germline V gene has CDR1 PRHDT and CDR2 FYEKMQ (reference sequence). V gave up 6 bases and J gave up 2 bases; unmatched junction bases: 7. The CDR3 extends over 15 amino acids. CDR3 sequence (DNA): TGTGCCAGCAGGGGTAGCGGGGAATACACAGATACGCAGTATTTT. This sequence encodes CASRGSGEYTDTQYF.

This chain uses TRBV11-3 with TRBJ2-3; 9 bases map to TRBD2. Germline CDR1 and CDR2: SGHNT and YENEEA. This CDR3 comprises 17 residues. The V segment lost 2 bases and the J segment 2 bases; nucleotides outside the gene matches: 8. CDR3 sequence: CASSLRGQREVTDTQYF. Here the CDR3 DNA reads TGTGCCAGCAGCTTAAGGGGACAGCGGGAGGTCACAGATACGCAGTATTTT.

CDR3 sequence: CASSRDSENIQYF. CDR3 nucleotides: TGTGCCAGCAGTAGGGACAGTGAAAACATTCAGTACTTC. The J gene is TRBJ2-4, the V gene TRBV7-9; 7 bases are shared with TRBD1. V shed 6 bases and J 5 bases; nucleotides not matched to a gene: 4. Looked up from germline, CDR1 is SEHNR and CDR2 is FQNEAQ (reference sequence). This CDR3 spans 13 amino acids.

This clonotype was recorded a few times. The CDR3 coding sequence is TGTGCCAGCAGCTCTCAGGGAGCTGAAGCTTTCTTT. Encoded protein: CASSSQGAEAFF. This chain joins TRBV7-2 and TRBJ1-1; possibly TRBD1 for D (5 bases). V was clipped by 4 bases and J by 6 bases, with 9 bases between them. Germline V gene sequence: CDR1 SGHTA, CDR2 FQGNSA. The CDR3 has 12 amino acids.

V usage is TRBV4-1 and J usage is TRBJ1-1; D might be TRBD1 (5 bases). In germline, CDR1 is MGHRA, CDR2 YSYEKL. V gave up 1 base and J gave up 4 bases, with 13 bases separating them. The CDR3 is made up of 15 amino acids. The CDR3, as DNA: TGCGCCAGCAGCCAAGGGGGGTCTGGAGTCACTGAAGCTTTCTTT. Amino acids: CASSQGGSGVTEAFF.

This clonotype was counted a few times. CDR3 sequence (DNA): TGTGCCAGCAGCTTAAGCCAGGGGGACAATGAGCAGTTCTTC. The encoded protein is CASSLSQGDNEQFF. The genes are TRBV7-2 and TRBJ2-1; 7 bases agree with TRBD1. Trimming cost V 2 bases and J 5 bases; bases outside gene matches: 3. Germline CDR1 SGHTA, CDR2 FQGNSA. The CDR3 contains 14 residues.

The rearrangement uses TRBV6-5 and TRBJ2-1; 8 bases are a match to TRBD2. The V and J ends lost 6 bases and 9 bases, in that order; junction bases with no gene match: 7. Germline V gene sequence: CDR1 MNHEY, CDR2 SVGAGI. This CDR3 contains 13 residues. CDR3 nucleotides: TGTGCCAGCAGGACAGCGGCGGGAGGTGAGCAGTTCTTC. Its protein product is CASRTAAGGEQFF.

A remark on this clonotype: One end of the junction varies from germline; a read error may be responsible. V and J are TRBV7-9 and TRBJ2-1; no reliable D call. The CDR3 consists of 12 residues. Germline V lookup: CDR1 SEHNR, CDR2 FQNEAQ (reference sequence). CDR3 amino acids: CAGSLMVDEQFF. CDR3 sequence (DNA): TGTGCCGGCAGCTTAATGGTCGATGAGCAGTTCTTC.

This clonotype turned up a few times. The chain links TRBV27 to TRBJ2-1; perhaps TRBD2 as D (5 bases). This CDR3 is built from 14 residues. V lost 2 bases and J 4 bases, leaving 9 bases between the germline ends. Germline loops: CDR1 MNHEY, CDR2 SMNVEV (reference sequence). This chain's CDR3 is CASSLVRTYNEQFF. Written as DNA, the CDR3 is TGTGCCAGCAGTTTAGTCAGGACTTACAATGAGCAGTTCTTC.

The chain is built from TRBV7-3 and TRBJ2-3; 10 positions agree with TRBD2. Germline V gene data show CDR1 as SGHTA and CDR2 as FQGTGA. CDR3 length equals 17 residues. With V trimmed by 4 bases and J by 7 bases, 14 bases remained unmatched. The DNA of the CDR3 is TGTGCCAGCAGCTCTCTCACTAGCGGGGAGGGCCCTAATACGCAGTATTTT. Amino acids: CASSSLTSGEGPNTQYF.

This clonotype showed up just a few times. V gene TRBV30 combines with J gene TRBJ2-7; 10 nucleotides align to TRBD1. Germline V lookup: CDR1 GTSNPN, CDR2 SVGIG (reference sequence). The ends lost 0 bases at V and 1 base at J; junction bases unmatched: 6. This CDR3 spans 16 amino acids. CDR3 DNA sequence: TGTGCCTGGAGTGTATCTAGGACAGGGGGGTCCTACGAGCAGTACTTC. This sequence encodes CAWSVSRTGGSYEQYF. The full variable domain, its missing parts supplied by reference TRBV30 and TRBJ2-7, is SQTIHQWPATLVQPVGSPLSLECTVEGTSNPNLYWYRQAAGRGLQLLFYSVGIGQISSEVPQNLSASRPQDRQFILSSKKLLLSDSGFYLCAWSVSRTGGSYEQYFGPGTRLTVT.

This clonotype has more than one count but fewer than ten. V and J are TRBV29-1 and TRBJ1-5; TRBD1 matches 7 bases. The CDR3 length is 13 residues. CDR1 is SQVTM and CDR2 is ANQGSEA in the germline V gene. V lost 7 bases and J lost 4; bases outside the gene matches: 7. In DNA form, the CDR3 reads TGCAGCGCCTTACCGGGACAGAATCAGCCCCAGCATTTT. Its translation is CSALPGQNQPQHF.

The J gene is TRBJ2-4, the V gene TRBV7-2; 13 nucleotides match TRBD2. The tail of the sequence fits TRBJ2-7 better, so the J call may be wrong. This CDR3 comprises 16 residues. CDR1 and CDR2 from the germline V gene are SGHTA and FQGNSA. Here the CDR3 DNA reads TGTGCCAGCAGCCCTCTGACTAGCGGGAGGACCTACGAGCAGTACTTC. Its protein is CASSPLTSGRTYEQYF.